This record covers a single T cell receptor (beta chain). How the authors handled the data: Cell counts per sample came from amplifying reference gene primers. The table came from immunoSEQ multiplex PCR; TCRdb's copy has only in-frame clones and leaves some out. The DNA gave D and trimming, while V, J and clone size come from that table. Of roughly 260,000 clones listed, over 80% are singletons. This specimen comes from a study of blood T cell repertoires in COVID-19. Overall study: Both acute and convalescent COVID-19 samples were obtained from the United States, Italy and Spain.

CDR1 is KGHSH, CDR2 LQKENI, per germline. CDR3 size: 15 residues. Trimming shortened V by 1 base and J by 5 bases, and 11 bases separated the two germline ends. This clonotype was obtained from a woman aged 40-49 years with acute or convalescent COVID-19. The chain links TRBV18 to TRBJ1-4; D unresolved. The sample taken for sequencing was peripheral blood. Written as DNA, the CDR3 is TGTGCCAGCTCACCACTCCAGAGCGGAAATGAAAAACTGTTTTTT. Protein sequence: CASSPLQSGNEKLFF.